The clone carrying this T cell receptor beta chain was detected only once. Its matching antigen is unknown. These data come from a study of T cell clones after liver transplantation. In the study overall: TCRbeta sequencing after a pre-transplant mixed lymphocyte reaction identified graft-donor-reactive clones, later tracked in post-transplant blood. Three of the eight recipients were HCV-positive; the rest had non-autoimmune, non-viral transplant indications. Draws occurred before transplant, before withdrawal, and after complete or failed withdrawal. Study results and caveats: Low donor cell numbers restricted donor-reactive repertoire measurement in two subjects.

The germline gives CDR1 SGHKS, CDR2 YYEKEE (reference sequence). This CDR3 has 14 residues. Trimming took off 2 bases at V and 4 bases at J, with 10 bases between the two ends. Profiling relied on immunoSEQ multiplex PCR, and the TCRdb table lists in-frame clones only, not all of them. The table lists fewer than 15,000 clones, just under 75% of them singletons. The TCR originated in a human patient who received a liver transplant. Some T cells may originate from the graft donor. The J gene is TRBJ2-1, the V gene TRBV5-5; D call uncertain. The specimen comprised CD8+ T cells from blood, sampled at the 22-month timepoint. CDR3 in amino acids: CASSLPVPYNEQFF. In DNA form, the CDR3 reads TGTGCCAGCAGCTTACCCGTACCTTACAATGAGCAGTTCTTC.